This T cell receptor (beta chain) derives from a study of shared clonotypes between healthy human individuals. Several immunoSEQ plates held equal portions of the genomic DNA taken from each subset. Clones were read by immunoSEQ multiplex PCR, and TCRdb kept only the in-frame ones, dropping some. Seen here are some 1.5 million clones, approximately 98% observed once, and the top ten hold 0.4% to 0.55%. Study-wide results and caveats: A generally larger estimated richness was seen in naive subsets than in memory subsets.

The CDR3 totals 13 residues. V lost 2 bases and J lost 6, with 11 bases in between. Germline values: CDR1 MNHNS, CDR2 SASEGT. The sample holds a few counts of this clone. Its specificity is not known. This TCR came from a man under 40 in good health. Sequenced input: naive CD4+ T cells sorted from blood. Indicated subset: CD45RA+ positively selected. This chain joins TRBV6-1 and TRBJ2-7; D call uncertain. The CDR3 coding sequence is TGTGCCAGCAGTGAACAAGGATATCGCGAGCAGTACTTC. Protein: CASSEQGYREQYF.